This TCR beta chain was retrieved from a study of molecular identifiers for immune sequencing clone quantification. Germline CDR1 and CDR2: SGHTA and FQGNSA. This CDR3 has 15 residues. Deletions cut 1 base from V and 3 bases from J, with 10 bases between. Via MiXCR, TCRdb re-called the PCR reads, giving one row per CDR3 protein. Of around 82,000 distinct CDR3 sequences in the sample, 15% to 20% were seen once. This clonotype was found many times. Naive CD8 T cells were FACS-sorted by CD8+CD4-CCR7+CD45RA+ markers. The TCR sequence derives from a human donor in good health. Some libraries in this study had Jurkat cell RNA spiked in. V gene TRBV7-2 combines with J gene TRBJ1-5; no clear D. Input material: naive CD8+ T cells from blood, with Jurkat cell RNA spiked in. Subset indicated: FACS-sorted CD8+CD4-CCR7+CD45RA+ naive T cells. The CDR3 here is CASSLDAASNQPQHF. CDR3 DNA sequence: TGTGCCAGCAGCTTAGATGCGGCTTCCAATCAGCCCCAGCATTTT.